The rows below give T cell receptor delta chains drawn from one sample of a study of human gamma delta and Vdelta1 T cells. TCRdb fed the PCR reads into CATT to redo clone calling. Altogether over 5,500 delta-chain clones are present, less than 50% being singletons, with the ten largest covering approximately 6.3%. These receptors are not linked to any known antigen. The specimen was Vdelta1 gamma-delta T cells from blood grown in culture (DOT cells). The receptors derive from a human donor in good health. The CDR3 runs from the conserved cysteine through the conserved F or W. The D gene is left open where the match is weak. Not all rows give a size; the values are once, few, many and, for expanded clones, a class.

v_call,j_call,clone_size,d_call,cdr3_nt,cdr3_aa
TRDV1,TRDJ1,.,.,TGTGCTCTTGGGGAACCTGCGAAGTCGGGGTTGTGGGGGTACCGGGGGCCCGTAGGGTACACCGATAAACTCATCTTT,CALGEPAKSGLWGYRGPVGYTDKLIF
TRDV1,TRDJ4,.,TRDD3,TGTGCTCTTGGGGAACTAGGGTTGGGGGATACAAGTTGGACCAGACCCCTGATCTTT,CALGELGLGDTSWTRPLIF
TRDV1,TRDJ1,few,TRDD3,TGTGCTCTTGGGGACCTTCCTGGGGGATACGGGTACACCGATAAACTCATCTTT,CALGDLPGGYGYTDKLIF
TRDV1,TRDJ1,.,TRDD3,TGTGCTCTTCATATACGATCCACTGGGGATTCTAGACCCGATAAACTCATCTTT,CALHIRSTGDSRPDKLIF
TRDV1,TRDJ1,.,TRDD3,TGTGCTCTTGGGGAACGGCGTACTGGGGGATACTACGGTGGCACCGATAAACTCATCTTT,CALGERRTGGYYGGTDKLIF
TRDV1,TRDJ1,few,TRDD3,TGTGCTCTTGGGGAATTTTTTCCCCGTCCTGGGGGAGATTGTCACACCGATAAACTCATCTTT,CALGEFFPRPGGDCHTDKLIF
TRDV1,TRDJ1,.,.,TGTGCTCTTGGGGAAGGGATCCTTCTGGGTATCCAATCCTCCAATTTGCTCATCTTT,CALGEGILLGIQSSNLLIF
TRDV1,TRDJ1,few,TRDD3,TGTGCTCTTGGGGAACTTGGGCCTTACCGTGTACTGGGGGATACGAGGGATAAACTCATCTTT,CALGELGPYRVLGDTRDKLIF
TRDV1,TRDJ1,.,.,TGTGCTCTTGGGGACTTCTCTTCTCCTTCCCGGCTAGGCACCGATAAACTCATCTTT,CALGDFSSPSRLGTDKLIF
TRDV1,TRDJ1,.,TRDD3,TGTGCTCTTGGGGAACGATACACGGTCCTGGGGGAACAGGGCGATAAACTCATCTTT,CALGERYTVLGEQGDKLIF
TRDV1,TRDJ1,.,TRDD3,TGTGCTCTTGGGGTACGACAACAAGGGGGGATTGCACTCATCTTT,CALGVRQQGGIALIF
TRDV1,TRDJ1,.,TRDD3,TGCGCTCTTGGGGCTACATCGTACTGGGGGACCGAGTACACCGATAAACTCATCTTT,CALGATSYWGTEYTDKLIF
TRDV1,TRDJ1,.,TRDD3,TGTGCTCTTGGGCCCTCCAAGCGCCCATTACTGGGGGATACCCCGTACACCGATAAACTCATCTTT,CALGPSKRPLLGDTPYTDKLIF
TRDV1,TRDJ1,.,TRDD3,TGTGCTCTTGGGGAAGGGTTCCTACGGCCCCTACTGGGGGACCTACCGATAGCCACCGATAAACTCATCTTT,CALGEGFLRPLLGDLPIATDKLIF
TRDV1,TRDJ1,.,.,TGTGCTCTTGGGGAACTGGGTCAACCACGTACCCTCAAAGACTTCCTTGAGTACTGGGGATGCCCTCCGGGGGACACCGATAAACTCATCTTT,CALGELGQPRTLKDFLEYWGCPPGDTDKLIF
TRDV1,TRDJ4,.,TRDD3,TGTGCTCTTGGGGAACTGCCCCTAGCTGGGGGATACGCCAGACCCCTGATCTTT,CALGELPLAGGYARPLIF
TRAV29/DV5,TRDJ1,.,.,.,CSVLLCSLASCRTGGYNRGNKLIF
TRDV1,TRDJ1,.,TRDD3,TGTGCTCTTGGGGAACTAAGGGTATTCCCTACGTACACGGGGGATATGGCTCCCGATAAACTCATCTTT,CALGELRVFPTYTGDMAPDKLIF
TRDV1,TRDJ1,.,.,TGTGCTCTTGGGGAACCGGCCCCTACGGGCATATCGATCAACACCGATAAACTCATCTTT,CALGEPAPTGISINTDKLIF
TRDV1,TRDJ1,.,TRDD3,TGTGCTCTTGGGCTCCAAGGAGGCTACGGGGGATCCTTACGATCCACCGATAAACTCATCTTT,CALGLQGGYGGSLRSTDKLIF
TRDV1,TRDJ1,.,TRDD3,TGTGCTCTTGGGGGCTACGGGGGATACCCCGATAAACTCATCTTT,CALGGYGGYPDKLIF
TRDV1,TRDJ1,.,TRDD3,TGTGCTCTTGGGGAACTAGGCGGCTGGGGGGGCCCCCTCACCGATAAACTCATCTTT,CALGELGGWGGPLTDKLIF
TRDV1,TRDJ1,few,.,TGTGCTCTTGGGGGACCTACGTCACGTATCTTTATCACCGATAAACTCATCTTT,CALGGPTSRIFITDKLIF
TRDV1,TRDJ1,.,.,TGTGCTCTTGGGAACCCCAATGCTACGAGCGGGGGGAGTTGGACCGATAAACTCATCTTT,CALGNPNATSGGSWTDKLIF
TRDV1,TRDJ1,.,TRDD3,TGTGCTCTTGTCCCGGGTGGGGGACCGCTCCTCACCGATAAACTCATCTTT,CALVPGGGPLLTDKLIF
TRDV1,TRDJ1,.,.,TGTGCTCTTGGGGAACCAACCTTTCCTACGGTACTGGGGGTGCACCAGTACACCGATAAACTCATCTTT,CALGEPTFPTVLGVHQYTDKLIF
TRDV1,TRDJ1,few,.,TGTGCTCTTGGGGAACTATCTTATATGGGGGATAAACTCATCTTT,CALGELSYMGDKLIF
TRDV1,TRDJ1,.,TRDD3,TGTGCTCTTGGGGTGAACTATGGGGGATTCGCGTACACCAATAAACTCATCTTT,CALGVNYGGFAYTNKLIF
TRDV1,TRDJ1,medium-sized,.,TGTGCTCTTGGGGAAGGAACACGACCCGATAAACTCATCTTT,CALGEGTRPDKLIF
TRDV1,TRDJ1,.,TRDD3,TGTGCTCTTGGGGAACTCAACGGGCTGGGGGATACAGGTAAACTCATCTTT,CALGELNGLGDTGKLIF
TRDV1,TRDJ1,.,TRDD2,TGTGCTCTTGGGGTCCTGGCCTTCCTAAGGGACTCGGGGAGACAATCCGATAAACTCATCTTT,CALGVLAFLRDSGRQSDKLIF
TRDV1,TRDJ3,few,.,TGTGCTCTTGGGGAATCACTTTTCCCCGGCACCCGACAGATGTTTTTC,CALGESLFPGTRQMFF
TRDV1,TRDJ1,.,TRDD3,TGTGCTCTTGGGGAACTTGCCCTCCCCCTGGCTGGGGGACTGCTGTACACCGATAAACTCATCTTT,CALGELALPLAGGLLYTDKLIF
TRDV1,TRDJ1,.,TRDD3,TGTGCTCTTGGGGAACGGGCCCCGCTACGTCCGCTGCTGGGGGACACCCCGTACACCGATAAACTCATCTTT,CALGERAPLRPLLGDTPYTDKLIF
TRDV1,TRDJ1,few,TRDD3,TGTGCTCTTGGGGAATATGTACTGGGGGATTACACCGATAAACTCATCTTT,CALGEYVLGDYTDKLIF
TRDV1,TRDJ1,few,TRDD3,TGTGCTCTTGGGGACCCATCCCAACCTACAAGTGGGATACCGGGGACCGATAAACTCATCTTT,CALGDPSQPTSGIPGTDKLIF
TRDV1,TRDJ1,.,.,TGTGCTCTTGGGGACTCGCCCCCCGACTGGCCTTCCTCGTATTACCCACCCTGGGGGACCGGTACCGATAAACTCATCTTT,CALGDSPPDWPSSYYPPWGTGTDKLIF
TRDV1,TRDJ1,.,.,TGTGCTCTTGGGGAATTTGTACTAAGTCCTCCGGTGTCCGATAAACTCATCTTT,CALGEFVLSPPVSDKLIF
TRDV1,TRDJ1,.,TRDD3,TGTGCTCTTGGGGAAGGGGTTTATTACGGGTTCAAGGTACTGGGGGAGTACACCGATAAACTCATCTTT,CALGEGVYYGFKVLGEYTDKLIF
TRDV1,TRDJ1,.,.,TGTGCTCTTGGGGAACTCACGAGGGCCTTTTCGGGGGTTAGGGGGACGTACACCGATAAACTCATCTTT,CALGELTRAFSGVRGTYTDKLIF
TRDV1,TRDJ1,few,.,TGTGCTCTTGGGGAACTCATCCACCGAGGACTGGTGCATACGGGCACCGATAAACTCATCTTT,CALGELIHRGLVHTGTDKLIF
TRDV1,TRDJ1,.,TRDD3,TGTGCTCTTGGGGACGTTGGGGCCCCTTCCTACTGGGGGATACGGGGGACCGATAAACTCATCTTT,CALGDVGAPSYWGIRGTDKLIF